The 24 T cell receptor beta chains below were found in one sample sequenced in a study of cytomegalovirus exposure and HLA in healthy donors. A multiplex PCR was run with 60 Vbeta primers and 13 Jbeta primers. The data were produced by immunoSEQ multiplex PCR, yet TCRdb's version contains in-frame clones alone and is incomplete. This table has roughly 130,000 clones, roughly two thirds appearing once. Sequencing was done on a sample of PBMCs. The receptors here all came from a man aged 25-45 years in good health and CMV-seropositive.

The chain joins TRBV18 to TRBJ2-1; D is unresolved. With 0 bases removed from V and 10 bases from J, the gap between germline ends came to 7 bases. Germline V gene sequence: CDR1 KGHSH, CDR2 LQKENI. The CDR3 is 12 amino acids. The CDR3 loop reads CASSPPIREQFF. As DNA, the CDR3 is TGTGCCAGCTCACCACCGATCCGGGAGCAGTTCTTC. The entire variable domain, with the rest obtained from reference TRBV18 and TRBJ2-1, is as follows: NAGVMQNPRHLVRRRGQEARLRCSPMKGHSHVYWYRQLPEEGLKFMVYLQKENIIDESGMPKERFSAEFPKEGPSILRIQQVVRGDSAAYFCASSPPIREQFFGPGTRLTVL.

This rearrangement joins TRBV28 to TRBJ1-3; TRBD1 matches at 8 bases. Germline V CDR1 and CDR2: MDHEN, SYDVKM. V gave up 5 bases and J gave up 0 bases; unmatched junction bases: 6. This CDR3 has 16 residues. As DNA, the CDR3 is TGTGCCAGCAGTCTCCCGGGACAGGTCTCTGGAAACACCATATATTTT. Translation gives CASSLPGQVSGNTIYF.

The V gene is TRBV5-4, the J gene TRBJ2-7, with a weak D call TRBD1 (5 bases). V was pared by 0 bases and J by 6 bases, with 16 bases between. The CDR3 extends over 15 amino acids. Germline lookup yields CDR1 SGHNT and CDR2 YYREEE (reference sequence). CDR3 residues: CASSLDLVRAREQYF. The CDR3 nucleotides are TGTGCCAGCAGCTTGGATTTGGTCAGGGCCCGCGAGCAGTACTTC.

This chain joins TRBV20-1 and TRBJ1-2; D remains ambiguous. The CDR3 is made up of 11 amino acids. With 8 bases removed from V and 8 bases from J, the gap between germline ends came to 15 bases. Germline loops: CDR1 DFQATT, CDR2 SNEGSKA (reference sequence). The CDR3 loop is CSSSAVSGYTF. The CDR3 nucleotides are TGCAGTTCTTCTGCTGTGAGCGGCTACACCTTC.

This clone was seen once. The CDR3 reads CASSEYQGRPTYNEQFF. In DNA, the CDR3 is TGTGCCAGCAGTGAATATCAAGGCAGGCCAACCTACAATGAGCAGTTCTTC. The chain combines TRBV25-1 with TRBJ2-1; unclear D gene. The germline V gene encodes CDR1 MGHDK and CDR2 SYGVNS. The CDR3 length is 17 residues. Trimming removed 0 bases at V and 2 bases at J, with 14 bases between.

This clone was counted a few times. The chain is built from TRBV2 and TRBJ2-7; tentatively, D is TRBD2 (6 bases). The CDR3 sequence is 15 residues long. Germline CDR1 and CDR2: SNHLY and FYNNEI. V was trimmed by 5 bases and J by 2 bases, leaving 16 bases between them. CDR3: CASSPGLTTTYEQYF. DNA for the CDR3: TGTGCCAGCAGTCCGGGACTCACCACCACCTACGAGCAGTACTTC.

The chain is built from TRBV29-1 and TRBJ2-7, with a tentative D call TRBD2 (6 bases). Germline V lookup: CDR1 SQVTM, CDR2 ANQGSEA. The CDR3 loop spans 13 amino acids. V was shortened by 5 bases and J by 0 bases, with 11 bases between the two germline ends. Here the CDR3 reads CSVLAESSYEQYF. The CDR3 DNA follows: TGCAGCGTTTTAGCGGAGAGCTCCTACGAGCAGTACTTC.

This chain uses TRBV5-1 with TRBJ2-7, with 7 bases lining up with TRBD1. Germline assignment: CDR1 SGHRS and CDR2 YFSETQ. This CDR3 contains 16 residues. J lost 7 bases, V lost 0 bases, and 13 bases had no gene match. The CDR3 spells CASSLAATGILREQYF. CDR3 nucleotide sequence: TGCGCCAGCAGCTTGGCCGCGACAGGGATTCTACGAGAGCAGTACTTC.

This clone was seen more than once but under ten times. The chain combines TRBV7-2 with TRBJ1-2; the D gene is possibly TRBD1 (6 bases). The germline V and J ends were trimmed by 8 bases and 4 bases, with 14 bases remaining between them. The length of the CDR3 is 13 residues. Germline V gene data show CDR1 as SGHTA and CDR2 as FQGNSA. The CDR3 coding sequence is TGTGCCAGCGAGGGGGGGGCGGTCTATGGCTACACCTTC. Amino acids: CASEGGAVYGYTF. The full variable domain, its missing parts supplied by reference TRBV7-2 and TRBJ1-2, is GAGVSQSPSNKVTEKGKDVELRCDPISGHTALYWYRQSLGQGLEFLIYFQGNSAPDKSGLPSDRFSAERTGGSVSTLTIQRTQQEDSAVYLCASEGGAVYGYTFGSGTRLTVV.

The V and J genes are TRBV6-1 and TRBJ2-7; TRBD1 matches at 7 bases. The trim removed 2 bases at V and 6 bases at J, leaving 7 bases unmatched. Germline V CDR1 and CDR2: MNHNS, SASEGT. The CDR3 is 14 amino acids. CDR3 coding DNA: TGTGCCAGCAGTGAACTGGACAGGATCGGCGAGCAGTACTTC. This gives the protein CASSELDRIGEQYF.

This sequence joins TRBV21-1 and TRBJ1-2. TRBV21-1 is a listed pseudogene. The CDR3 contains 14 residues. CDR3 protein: CASNAGGGLYGYTF. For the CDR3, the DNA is TGTGCCAGCAATGCGGGGGGGGGCCTATATGGCTACACCTTC.

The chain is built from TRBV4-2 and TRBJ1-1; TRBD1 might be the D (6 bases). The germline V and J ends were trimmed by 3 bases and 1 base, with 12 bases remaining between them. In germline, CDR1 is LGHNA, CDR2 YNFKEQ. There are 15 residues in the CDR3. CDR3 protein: CASSHADRPNTEAFF. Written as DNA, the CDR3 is TGTGCCAGCAGCCATGCGGACAGACCGAACACTGAAGCTTTCTTT.

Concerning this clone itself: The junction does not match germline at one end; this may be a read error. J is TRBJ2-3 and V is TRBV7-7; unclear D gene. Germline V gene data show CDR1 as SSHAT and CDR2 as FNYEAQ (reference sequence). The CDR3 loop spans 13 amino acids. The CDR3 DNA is TGTGCTAGCAGCTTCCGGGGCACAGATACGCAGTATTTT. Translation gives CASSFRGTDTQYF.

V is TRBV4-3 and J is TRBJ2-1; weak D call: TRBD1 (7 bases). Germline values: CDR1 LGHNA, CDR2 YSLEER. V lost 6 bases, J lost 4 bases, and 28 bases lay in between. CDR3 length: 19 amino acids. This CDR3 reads CASSKSAGQIIKTYNEQFF. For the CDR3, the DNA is TGCGCCAGCAGTAAATCCGCGGGACAGATAATAAAAACTTACAATGAGCAGTTCTTC.

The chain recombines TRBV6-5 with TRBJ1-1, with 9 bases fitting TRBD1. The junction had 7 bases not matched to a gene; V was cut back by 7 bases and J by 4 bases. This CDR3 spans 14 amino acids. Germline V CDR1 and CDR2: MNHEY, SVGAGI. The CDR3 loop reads CASTTSTGGTEAFF. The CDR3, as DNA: TGTGCCAGCACCACTTCGACAGGGGGCACTGAAGCTTTCTTT.

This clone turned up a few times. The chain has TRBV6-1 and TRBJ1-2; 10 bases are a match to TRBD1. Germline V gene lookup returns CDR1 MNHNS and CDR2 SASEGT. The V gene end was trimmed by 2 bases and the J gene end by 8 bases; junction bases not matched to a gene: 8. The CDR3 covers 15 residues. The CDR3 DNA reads TGTGCCAGCAGTGAATCGGAGACAGGGGGCATCGGCTACACCTTC. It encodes CASSESETGGIGYTF.

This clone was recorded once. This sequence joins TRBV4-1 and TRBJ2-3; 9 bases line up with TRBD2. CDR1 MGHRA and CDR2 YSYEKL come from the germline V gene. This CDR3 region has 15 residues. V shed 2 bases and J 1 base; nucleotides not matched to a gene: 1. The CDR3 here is CASSQRTSGTDTQYF. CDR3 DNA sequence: TGCGCCAGCAGCCAACGGACTAGCGGCACAGATACGCAGTATTTT.

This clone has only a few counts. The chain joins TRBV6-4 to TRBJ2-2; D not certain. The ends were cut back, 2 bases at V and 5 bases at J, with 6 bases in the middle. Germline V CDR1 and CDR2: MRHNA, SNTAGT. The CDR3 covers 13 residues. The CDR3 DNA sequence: TGTGCCAGCAGTGACGGGCATACCGGGGAGCTGTTTTTT. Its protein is CASSDGHTGELFF.

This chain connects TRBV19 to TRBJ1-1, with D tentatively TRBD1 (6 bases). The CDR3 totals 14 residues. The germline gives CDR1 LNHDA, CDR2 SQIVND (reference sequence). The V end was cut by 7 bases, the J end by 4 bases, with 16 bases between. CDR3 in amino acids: CASMEWGQGTEAFF. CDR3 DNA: TGTGCCAGTATGGAATGGGGGCAGGGCACTGAAGCTTTCTTT.

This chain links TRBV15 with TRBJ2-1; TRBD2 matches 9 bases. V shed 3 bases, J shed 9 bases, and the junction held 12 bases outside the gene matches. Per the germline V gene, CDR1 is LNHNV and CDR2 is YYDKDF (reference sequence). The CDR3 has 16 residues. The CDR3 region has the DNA TGTGCCACCAGCAGCTCCCGGGCGGGAGGGGGGGGTGAGCAGTTCTTC. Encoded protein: CATSSSRAGGGGEQFF.

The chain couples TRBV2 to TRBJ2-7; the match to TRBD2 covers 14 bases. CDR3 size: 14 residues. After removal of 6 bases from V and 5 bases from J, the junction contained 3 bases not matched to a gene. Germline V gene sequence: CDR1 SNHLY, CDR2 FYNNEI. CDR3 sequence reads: CASSEGLAGDEQYF. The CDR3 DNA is TGTGCCAGCAGCGAGGGACTAGCGGGAGACGAGCAGTACTTC.

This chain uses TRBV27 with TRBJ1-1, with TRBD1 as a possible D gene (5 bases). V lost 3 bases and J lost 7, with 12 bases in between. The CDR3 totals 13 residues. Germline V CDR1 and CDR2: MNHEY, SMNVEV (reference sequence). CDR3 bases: TGTGCCAGCAGTTTCGGAGGGGCATTTGAAGCTTTCTTT. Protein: CASSFGGAFEAFF.

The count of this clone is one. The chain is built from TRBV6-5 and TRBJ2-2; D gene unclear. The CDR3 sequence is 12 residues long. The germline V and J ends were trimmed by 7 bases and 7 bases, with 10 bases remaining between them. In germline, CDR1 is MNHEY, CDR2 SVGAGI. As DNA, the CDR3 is TGTGCCAGCACCCGGCGAGGCGGGGAGCTGTTTTTT. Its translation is CASTRRGGELFF.

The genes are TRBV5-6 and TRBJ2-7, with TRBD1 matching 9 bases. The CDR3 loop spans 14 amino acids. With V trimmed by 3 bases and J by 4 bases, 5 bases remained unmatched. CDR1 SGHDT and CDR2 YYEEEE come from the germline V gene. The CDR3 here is CASSSGQGWYEQYF. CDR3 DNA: TGTGCCAGCAGCTCAGGACAGGGGTGGTACGAGCAGTACTTC.